These 17 T cell receptor beta chains were all obtained from the same sample, sequenced in a study of immune cell composition in non-small cell lung cancer. Clones were sequenced by immunoSEQ multiplex PCR, and TCRdb holds only the in-frame ones, with some missing. The sample has some 9,100 clones, approximately 64% seen once. The specimen sequenced was lung tumor tissue. These receptors were collected from a human donor with non-small cell lung cancer.

The chain recombines TRBV11-2 with TRBJ2-3; D possibly corresponds to TRBD2 (5 bases). Germline V lookup: CDR1 SGHAT, CDR2 FQNNGV. The germline V and J ends were trimmed by 5 bases and 8 bases, with 11 bases remaining between them. The length of the CDR3 is 12 residues. CDR3 DNA: TGTGCCAGCAGCCCGGGGTTGGGTACGCAGTATTTT. It codes for CASSPGLGTQYF.

As to this clone: Compared with germline, one end of the junction differs, possibly owing to a read error. The chain carries TRBV11-3 and TRBJ1-4; TRBD1 agrees at 8 bases. This CDR3 is 12 amino acids long. From germline, CDR1 is SGHNT and CDR2 YENEEA. CDR3 in amino acids: CASSERWGQAHF. In DNA form, the CDR3 reads TGTGCCAGCAGCGAGCGGTGGGGACAGGCACATTTT.

The rearrangement links TRBV7-9 to TRBJ2-7; D gene uncertain. The CDR3 totals 11 residues. The V end lost 2 bases, the J end lost 2 bases, and 1 base lay between the germline ends. Germline V gives CDR1 SEHNR, CDR2 FQNEAQ (reference sequence). CDR3 nucleotides: TGTGCCAGCAGCTTAACCTACGAGCAGTACTTC. Protein sequence: CASSLTYEQYF.

The chain couples TRBV11-2 to TRBJ2-3, with a possible D match to TRBD1 (6 bases). The CDR3 covers 15 residues. Deletions cut 6 bases from V and 3 bases from J, with 16 bases between. The germline V gene has CDR1 SGHAT and CDR2 FQNNGV. CDR3 in amino acids: CASSRTGQETDTQYF. The CDR3 bases are TGTGCCAGCAGTCGCACAGGGCAGGAAACAGATACGCAGTATTTT.

The gene calls are TRBV6-1 and TRBJ2-7, with a possible D match to TRBD1 (6 bases). Deletions cut 0 bases from V and 4 bases from J, with 13 bases between. There are 15 residues in the CDR3. In germline, CDR1 is MNHNS, CDR2 SASEGT. CDR3 nucleotides: TGTGCCAGCAGTGAAGCCGGTCAGGGGAAATACGAGCAGTACTTC. This translates into CASSEAGQGKYEQYF.

Only one count was recorded for this clone. The V gene is TRBV5-4, the J gene TRBJ2-7, with 8 positions matching TRBD1. CDR1 SGHNT and CDR2 YYREEE come from the germline V gene (reference sequence). The CDR3 spans 15 residues. Losses at the gene ends were 0 bases for V and 7 bases for J; bases not matched to a gene: 9. CDR3 in DNA: TGTGCCAGCAGCTTGGGGTGGCAGGGGGCGCGGGAGCAGTACTTC. Amino acid sequence: CASSLGWQGAREQYF.

This clone qualifies as medium-sized. CDR3 nucleotide sequence: TGTGCCAGCAGCGTAGGGGGCAGGGACGGTGAAAAACTGTTTTTT. This translates into CASSVGGRDGEKLFF. The chain joins TRBV9 to TRBJ1-4; D perhaps matches TRBD1 (5 bases). Germline V gives CDR1 SGDLS, CDR2 YYNGEE. CDR3 length: 15 amino acids. V was trimmed by 0 bases and J by 7 bases, leaving 13 bases between them.

CDR3 loop: CASSTPSSGNTIYF. The DNA of the CDR3 is TGTGCCAGCAGTACGCCGAGCTCTGGAAACACCATATATTTT. V usage is TRBV6-6 and J usage is TRBJ1-3, with unresolved D. The CDR3 extends over 14 amino acids. V was pared by 5 bases and J by 0 bases, with 8 bases between. Germline V gene lookup returns CDR1 MNHNY and CDR2 SVGAGI (reference sequence).

A few counts support this clone. The chain couples TRBV19 to TRBJ1-2; 7 nucleotides agree with TRBD1. The CDR3 totals 14 residues. Per germline, CDR1 LNHDA and CDR2 SQIVND (reference sequence). Unmatched junction bases numbered 9, after V lost 7 bases and J lost 4 bases. The CDR3 DNA sequence: TGTGCCAGTACCCCGGACAGGATACGCTATGGCTACACCTTC. It translates to CASTPDRIRYGYTF.

This chain joins TRBV9 and TRBJ1-1, with 8 bases aligning to TRBD1. From germline, CDR1 is SGDLS and CDR2 YYNGEE. Trimming cost V 4 bases and J 7 bases; bases outside gene matches: 15. This CDR3 contains 16 residues. CDR3 sequence: CASSPHRGQGDHEAFF. Here the CDR3 DNA reads TGTGCCAGCAGCCCCCATCGAGGACAGGGCGATCATGAAGCTTTCTTT.

The CDR3 nucleotides are TGCGCCAGCAGCTTGTCAAGGGGGCGCAGCACCGGGGAGCTGTTTTTT. This gives the protein CASSLSRGRSTGELFF. V is TRBV5-1 and J is TRBJ2-2, with 7 positions matching TRBD1. CDR3 length equals 16 residues. Germline CDR1 and CDR2: SGHRS and YFSETQ. The V gene end was trimmed by 1 base and the J gene end by 4 bases; junction bases not matched to a gene: 7.

The V and J genes are TRBV5-1 and TRBJ2-7; possible D gene TRBD1, 5 bases. Germline V gives CDR1 SGHRS, CDR2 YFSETQ. This CDR3 region has 13 residues. V was shortened by 5 bases and J by 6 bases, with 15 bases between the two germline ends. The CDR3 loop is CASSDSLSREQYF. The CDR3 DNA sequence: TGCGCCAGCAGTGACAGCCTGTCCCGCGAGCAGTACTTC.

This clone appeared a few times. The chain has TRBV5-1 and TRBJ2-7, with a weak D call TRBD1 (6 bases). Germline CDR1 and CDR2: SGHRS and YFSETQ. CDR3 length equals 13 residues. Trimming cost V 3 bases and J 7 bases, with 14 bases left between them. The CDR3 protein is CASSSGQYVEQYF. DNA of the CDR3: TGCGCCAGCAGCTCCGGACAGTACGTAGAGCAGTACTTC.

The V gene is TRBV5-1, the J gene TRBJ1-4; no firm D call. The CDR3 has 16 amino acids. V lost 4 bases to trimming and J lost 6 bases, with 19 bases between them. From germline, CDR1 is SGHRS and CDR2 YFSETQ. The CDR3 DNA follows: TGCGCCAGCAGCCCTCACCCCGGAGTCTCGGATGAAAAACTGTTTTTT. The encoded protein is CASSPHPGVSDEKLFF.

This clone showed up just a few times. The chain combines TRBV5-6 with TRBJ2-7; D remains ambiguous. Germline-derived CDR1 and CDR2 are SGHDT and YYEEEE. The CDR3 is 12 amino acids. The V and J ends lost 2 bases and 5 bases respectively, with 8 bases between them. Here the CDR3 reads CASSFGVDEQYF. In nucleotides, the CDR3 is TGTGCCAGCAGCTTTGGGGTGGACGAGCAGTACTTC.

The chain is built from TRBV5-8 and TRBJ1-2; 7 bases are shared with TRBD1. Per the germline V gene, CDR1 is SGHTS and CDR2 is YDEGEE. V lost 0 bases to trimming and J lost 6 bases; unmatched junction nucleotides: 11. CDR3 length: 16 amino acids. The DNA for the CDR3 is TGTGCCAGCAGCTTGGTGGGAAGACAGGGAAAGAATGGCTACACCTTC. It codes for CASSLVGRQGKNGYTF.

The chain employs TRBV5-1 and TRBJ1-1; TRBD1 might be the D (6 bases). The CDR3 is 14 amino acids. With 2 bases removed from V and 4 bases from J, the gap between germline ends came to 12 bases. Germline V CDR1 and CDR2: SGHRS, YFSETQ. The CDR3 spells CASSLGTLVTEAFF. As DNA, the CDR3 is TGCGCCAGCAGCTTAGGGACATTGGTCACTGAAGCTTTCTTT.